The clone carrying this TCR beta chain has more than one count but fewer than ten. The target antigen is unknown. This record comes from a study of early T cells in non-severe SARS-CoV-2 infection. As for the study in general: Sequencing was performed on bulk RNA from unsorted whole blood, leaving chains unpaired. Study results and caveats: VDJdb matches were skewed toward anti-spike CD8 T cell responses.

Tagging with unique molecular identifiers was applied to individual cDNA molecules. Via MiXCR, TCRdb re-called the 5' RACE reads, giving one row per CDR3 protein. The data show about 69,000 distinct CDR3 sequences, more than 3.5% seen once. Trimming took 6 bases from V and 0 from J; bases not matched to a gene: 8. CDR1 is SGHTA and CDR2 is FQGNSA in the germline V gene. This CDR3 contains 16 residues. The rearrangement links TRBV7-2 to TRBJ2-3; 8 nucleotides match TRBD2. Source: whole blood, taken at baseline. The clonotype was recovered from an adult who was a healthcare worker with PCR-confirmed SARS-CoV-2 infection or an uninfected control (not recorded which). The donor label of this sample is uncertain. The CDR3 spells CASRALAGQSTDTQYF. CDR3 nucleotide sequence: TGTGCCAGCAGGGCCCTAGCGGGCCAAAGCACAGATACGCAGTATTTT. Supplemented by reference TRBV7-2 and TRBJ2-3, the full variable domain reads GAGVSQSPSNKVTEKGKDVELRCDPISGHTALYWYRQSLGQGLEFLIYFQGNSAPDKSGLPSDRFSAERTGGSVSTLTIQRTQQEDSAVYLCASRALAGQSTDTQYFGPGTRLTVL.